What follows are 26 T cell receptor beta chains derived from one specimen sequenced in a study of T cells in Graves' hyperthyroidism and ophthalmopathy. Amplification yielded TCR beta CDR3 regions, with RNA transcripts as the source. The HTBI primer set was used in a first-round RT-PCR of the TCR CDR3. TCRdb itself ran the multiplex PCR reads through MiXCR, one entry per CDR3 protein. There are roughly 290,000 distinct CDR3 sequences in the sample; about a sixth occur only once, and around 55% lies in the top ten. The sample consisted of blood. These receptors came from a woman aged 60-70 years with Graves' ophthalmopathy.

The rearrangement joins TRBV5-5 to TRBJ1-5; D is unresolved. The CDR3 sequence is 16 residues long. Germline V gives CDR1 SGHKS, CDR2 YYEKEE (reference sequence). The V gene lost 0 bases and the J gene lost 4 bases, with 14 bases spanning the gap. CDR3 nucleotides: TGTGCCAGCAGCTTGGTTGGGTCCCAAGCTAATCAGCCCCAGCATTTT. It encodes CASSLVGSQANQPQHF.

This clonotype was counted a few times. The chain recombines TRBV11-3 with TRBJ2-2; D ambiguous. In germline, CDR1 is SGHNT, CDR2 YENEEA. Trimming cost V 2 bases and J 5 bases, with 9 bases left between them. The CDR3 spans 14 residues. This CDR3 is CASSLMGRTGELFF. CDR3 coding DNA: TGTGCCAGCAGCTTAATGGGTAGAACCGGGGAGCTGTTTTTT. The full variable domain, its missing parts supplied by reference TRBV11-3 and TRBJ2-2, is EAGVVQSPRYKIIEKKQPVAFWCNPISGHNTLYWYLQNLGQGPELLIRYENEEAVDDSQLPKDRFSAERLKGVDSTLKIQPAELGDSAVYLCASSLMGRTGELFFGEGSRLTVL.

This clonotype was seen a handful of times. In DNA form, the CDR3 reads TGCGCCAGCAGCCAAGACCCGCCCTCGGGCAGGGATGCCCGAAAACTGTTTTTT. This translates into CASSQDPPSGRDARKLFF. This rearrangement joins TRBV4-3 to TRBJ1-4; a possible D gene is TRBD1 (5 bases). The V and J ends lost 0 bases and 10 bases respectively, with 24 bases between them. The CDR3 is 18 residues long. Germline CDR1 LGHNA, CDR2 YSLEER.

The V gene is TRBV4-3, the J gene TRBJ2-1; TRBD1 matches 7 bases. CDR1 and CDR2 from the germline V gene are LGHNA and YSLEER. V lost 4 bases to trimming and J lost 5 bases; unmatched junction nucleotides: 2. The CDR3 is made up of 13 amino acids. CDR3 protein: CASSRDSNNEQFF. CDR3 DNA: TGCGCCAGCAGCCGGGACAGTAACAATGAGCAGTTCTTC.

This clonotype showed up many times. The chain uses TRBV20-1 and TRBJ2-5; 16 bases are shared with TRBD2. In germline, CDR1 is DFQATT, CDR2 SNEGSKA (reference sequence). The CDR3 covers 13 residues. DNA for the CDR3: TGCGGGGGACTAGCGGGAGGGCCCGGGACCCAGTACTTC. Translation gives CGGLAGGPGTQYF.

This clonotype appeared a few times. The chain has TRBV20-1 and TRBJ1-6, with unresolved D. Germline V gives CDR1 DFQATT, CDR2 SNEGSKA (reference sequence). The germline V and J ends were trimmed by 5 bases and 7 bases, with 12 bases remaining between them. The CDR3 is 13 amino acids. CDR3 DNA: TGCAGTGCTCTAATTTCGATCAATTCACCCCTCCACTTT. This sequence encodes CSALISINSPLHF.

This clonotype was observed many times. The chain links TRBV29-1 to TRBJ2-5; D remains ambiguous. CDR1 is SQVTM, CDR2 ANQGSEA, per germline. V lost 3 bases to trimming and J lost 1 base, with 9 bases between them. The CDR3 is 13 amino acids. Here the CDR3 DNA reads TGCAGCGTTGACCCTGGGTTCCAAGAGACCCAGTACTTC. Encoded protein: CSVDPGFQETQYF.

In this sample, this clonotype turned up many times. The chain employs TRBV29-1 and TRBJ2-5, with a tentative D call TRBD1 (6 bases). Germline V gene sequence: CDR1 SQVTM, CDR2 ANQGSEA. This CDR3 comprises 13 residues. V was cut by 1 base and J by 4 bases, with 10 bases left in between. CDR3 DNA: TGCAGCGTTGAAGGACAGGAAGGAGAGACCCAGTACTTC. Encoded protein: CSVEGQEGETQYF.

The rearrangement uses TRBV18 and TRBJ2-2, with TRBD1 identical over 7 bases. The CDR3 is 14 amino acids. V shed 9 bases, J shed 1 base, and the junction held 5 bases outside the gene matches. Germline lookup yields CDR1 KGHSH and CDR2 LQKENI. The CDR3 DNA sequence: TGTGCCAGTAAGGGACAGCTGAACACCGGGGAGCTGTTTTTT. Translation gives CASKGQLNTGELFF.

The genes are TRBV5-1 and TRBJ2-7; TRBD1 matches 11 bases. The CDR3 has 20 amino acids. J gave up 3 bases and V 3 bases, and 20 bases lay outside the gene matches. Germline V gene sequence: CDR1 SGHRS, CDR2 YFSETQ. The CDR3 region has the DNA TGCGCCAGCAGCTCCCGAACGAGGACAGGGGGCGCGAATAGGTACTACGAGCAGTACTTC. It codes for CASSSRTRTGGANRYYEQYF.

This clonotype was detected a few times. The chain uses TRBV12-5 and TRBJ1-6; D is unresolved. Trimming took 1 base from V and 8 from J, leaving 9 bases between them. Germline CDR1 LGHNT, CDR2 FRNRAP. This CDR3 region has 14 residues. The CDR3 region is CASGLDGRDSPLHF. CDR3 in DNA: TGTGCTAGTGGTTTGGACGGGAGGGATTCACCCCTCCACTTT.

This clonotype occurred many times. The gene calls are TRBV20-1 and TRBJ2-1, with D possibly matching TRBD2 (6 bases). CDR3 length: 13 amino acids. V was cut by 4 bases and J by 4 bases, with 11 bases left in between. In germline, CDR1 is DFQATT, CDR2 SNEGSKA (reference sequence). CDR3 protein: CSATSAGYNEQFF. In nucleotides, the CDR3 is TGCAGTGCTACTTCCGCGGGGTACAATGAGCAGTTCTTC.

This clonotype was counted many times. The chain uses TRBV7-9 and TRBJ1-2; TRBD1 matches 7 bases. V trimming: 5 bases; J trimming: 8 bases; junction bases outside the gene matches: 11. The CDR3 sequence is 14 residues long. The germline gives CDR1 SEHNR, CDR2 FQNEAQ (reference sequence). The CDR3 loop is CASSPRTGERGYTF. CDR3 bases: TGTGCCAGCAGCCCACGCACAGGGGAGAGGGGCTACACCTTC.

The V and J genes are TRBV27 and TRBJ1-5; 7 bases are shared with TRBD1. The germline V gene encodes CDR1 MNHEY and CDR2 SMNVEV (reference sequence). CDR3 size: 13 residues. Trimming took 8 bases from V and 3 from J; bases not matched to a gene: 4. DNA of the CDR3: TGTGCCAGCGTGACAGGGACCAATCAGCCCCAGCATTTT. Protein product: CASVTGTNQPQHF.

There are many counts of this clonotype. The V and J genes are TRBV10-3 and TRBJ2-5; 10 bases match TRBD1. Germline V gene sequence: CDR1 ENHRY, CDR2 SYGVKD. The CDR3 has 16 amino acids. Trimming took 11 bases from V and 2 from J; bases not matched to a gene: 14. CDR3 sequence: CAPHLSRTGGQETQYF. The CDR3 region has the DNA TGTGCCCCGCATCTCAGCAGGACAGGGGGGCAAGAGACCCAGTACTTC.

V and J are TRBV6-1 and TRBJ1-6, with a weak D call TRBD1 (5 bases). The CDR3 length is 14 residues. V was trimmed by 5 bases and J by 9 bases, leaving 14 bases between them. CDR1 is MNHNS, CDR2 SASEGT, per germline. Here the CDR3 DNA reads TGTGCCAGCAGTCCGACCGACAGTAGTTCACCCCTCCACTTT. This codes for CASSPTDSSSPLHF.

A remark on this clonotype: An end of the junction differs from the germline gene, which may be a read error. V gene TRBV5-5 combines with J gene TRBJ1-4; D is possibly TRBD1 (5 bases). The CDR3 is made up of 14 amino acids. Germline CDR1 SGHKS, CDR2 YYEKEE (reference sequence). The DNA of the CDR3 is TGCGCCAGCAACTTGGTGGGGCCTAATGAAAAACTGTTTTTT. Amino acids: CASNLVGPNEKLFF.

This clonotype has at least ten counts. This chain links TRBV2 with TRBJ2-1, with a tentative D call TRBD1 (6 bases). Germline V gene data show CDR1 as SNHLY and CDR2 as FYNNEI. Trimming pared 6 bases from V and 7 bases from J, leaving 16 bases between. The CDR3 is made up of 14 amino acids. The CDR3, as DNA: TGTGCCAGCAGGGACCAGAGGGGGAAAAATGAGCAGTTCTTC. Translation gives CASRDQRGKNEQFF. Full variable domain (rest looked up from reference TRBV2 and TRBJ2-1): EPEVTQTPSHQVTQMGQEVILRCVPISNHLYFYWYRQILGQKVEFLVSFYNNEISEKSEIFDDQFSVERPDGSNFTLKIRSTKLEDSAMYFCASRDQRGKNEQFFGPGTRLTVL.

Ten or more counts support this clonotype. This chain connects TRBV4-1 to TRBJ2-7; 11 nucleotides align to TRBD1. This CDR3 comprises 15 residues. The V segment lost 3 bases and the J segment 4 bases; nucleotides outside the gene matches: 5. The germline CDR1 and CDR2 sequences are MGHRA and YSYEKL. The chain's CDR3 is CASSHLDRGLYEQYF. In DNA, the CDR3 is TGCGCCAGCAGCCATCTGGACAGGGGGCTATACGAGCAGTACTTC.

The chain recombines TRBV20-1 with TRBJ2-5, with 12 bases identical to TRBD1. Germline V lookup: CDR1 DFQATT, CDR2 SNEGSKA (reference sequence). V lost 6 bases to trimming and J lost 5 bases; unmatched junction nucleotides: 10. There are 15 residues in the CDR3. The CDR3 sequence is CSAVQGQGAWETQYF. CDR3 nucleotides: TGCAGTGCCGTACAGGGACAGGGGGCTTGGGAGACCCAGTACTTC.

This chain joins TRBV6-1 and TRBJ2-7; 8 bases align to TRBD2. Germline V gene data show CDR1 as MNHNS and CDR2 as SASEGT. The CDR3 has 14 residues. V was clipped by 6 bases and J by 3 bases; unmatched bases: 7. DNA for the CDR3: TGTGCCAGCAGCGGGGGGGGTAGGGGCTACGAGCAGTACTTC. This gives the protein CASSGGGRGYEQYF.

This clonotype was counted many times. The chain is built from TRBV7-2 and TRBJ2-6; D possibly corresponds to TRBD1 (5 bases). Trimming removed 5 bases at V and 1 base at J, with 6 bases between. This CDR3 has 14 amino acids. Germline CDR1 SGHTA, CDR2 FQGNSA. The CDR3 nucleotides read TGTGCCAGCAGCGACAGTTCTGGGGCCAACGTCCTGACTTTC. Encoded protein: CASSDSSGANVLTF.

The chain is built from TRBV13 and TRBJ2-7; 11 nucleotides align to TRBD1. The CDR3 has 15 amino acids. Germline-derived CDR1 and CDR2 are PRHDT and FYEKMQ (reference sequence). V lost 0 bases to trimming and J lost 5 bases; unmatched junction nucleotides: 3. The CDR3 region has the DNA TGTGCCAGCAGCTTAGGGGGACAGGGGGACGACGAGCAGTACTTC. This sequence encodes CASSLGGQGDDEQYF.

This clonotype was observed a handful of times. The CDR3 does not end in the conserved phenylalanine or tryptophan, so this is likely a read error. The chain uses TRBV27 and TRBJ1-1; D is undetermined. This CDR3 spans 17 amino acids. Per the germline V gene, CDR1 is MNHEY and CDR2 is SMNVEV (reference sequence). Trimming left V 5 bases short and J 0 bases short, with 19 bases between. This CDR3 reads CASSLMPDRWMNTEAFS. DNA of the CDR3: TGTGCCAGCAGTCTAATGCCAGACCGCTGGATGAACACTGAAGCTTTCTCT.

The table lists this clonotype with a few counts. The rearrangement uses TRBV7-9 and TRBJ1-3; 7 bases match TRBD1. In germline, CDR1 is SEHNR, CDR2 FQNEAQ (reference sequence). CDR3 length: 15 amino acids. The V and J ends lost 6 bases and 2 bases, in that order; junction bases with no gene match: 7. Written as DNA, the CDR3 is TGTGCCAGCAGTCCCGGGACAGTCACTGGAAACACCATATATTTT. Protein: CASSPGTVTGNTIYF.

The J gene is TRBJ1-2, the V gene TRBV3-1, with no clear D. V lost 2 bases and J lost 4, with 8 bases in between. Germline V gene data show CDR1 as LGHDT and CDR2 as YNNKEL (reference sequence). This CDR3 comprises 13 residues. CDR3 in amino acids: CASSQKGVYGYTF. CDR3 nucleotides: TGTGCCAGCAGCCAAAAGGGAGTCTATGGCTACACCTTC.